The clone carrying this T cell receptor (beta chain) came up a few times. The data are from a study of blood T cells in healthy people across ages. In each sample, at least 7 million PBMCs were isolated. Total RNA extracted from each sample amounted to at least 5.5 micrograms. Germline V lookup: CDR1 ENHRY, CDR2 SYGVKD. With 7 bases clipped from V and 6 bases from J, the junction kept 6 bases outside the gene matches. This CDR3 is 13 amino acids long. A J-beta primer mix and a sample-barcoded 5' primer were used in a second PCR of about 6 to 12 cycles. Using its own MiXCR run on the 5' RACE reads, TCRdb lists one record per CDR3 protein. The table lists approximately 760,000 distinct CDR3 sequences, around 25% of them singletons. Separately, the same data were catalogued under a study of T cells of mothers and their children. As that report states: Five or six children, together with their three healthy Caucasian mothers, made up the donors. When mothers and children were related, their normalized repertoire overlap, which was always slightly higher, did not differ significantly from that of unrelated pairs.

This sequence joins TRBV10-3 and TRBJ1-1; 9 bases align to TRBD1. Sequencing input: blood. The source is a boy aged 5-17 years in good health. CDR3 DNA: TGTGCCATCACCGGGACAGGGACCTCTGAAGCTTTCTTT. Amino acid sequence: CAITGTGTSEAFF.